Listed here are 12 T cell receptor beta chains from one sample, sequenced in a study of blood T cell repertoires in COVID-19. Clones were sequenced by immunoSEQ multiplex PCR, and TCRdb holds only the in-frame ones, with some missing. The table shows 310,000 or so clones, with around 90% occurring only once. Sequenced sample: PBMCs or T cells enriched from blood (not recorded which). The receptor source for this set is a woman aged 18-30 years who had recovered from COVID-19.

The chain recombines TRBV7-9 with TRBJ2-7; 8 bases align to TRBD2. Trimming took 4 bases from V and 2 from J; bases not matched to a gene: 10. Germline V gene lookup returns CDR1 SEHNR and CDR2 FQNEAQ (reference sequence). The CDR3 has 16 residues. The chain's CDR3 is CASSSYQRGFAYEQYF. In DNA, the CDR3 is TGTGCCAGCAGCTCATACCAGCGGGGGTTCGCCTACGAGCAGTACTTC.

This clone has just a few counts. The genes are TRBV2 and TRBJ2-5; 10 bases align to TRBD1. CDR3 size: 14 residues. The germline gives CDR1 SNHLY, CDR2 FYNNEI. Unmatched junction bases numbered 2, after V lost 4 bases and J lost 3 bases. CDR3 sequence reads: CASSAGTGEETQYF. Written as DNA, the CDR3 is TGTGCCAGCAGTGCCGGGACAGGGGAAGAGACCCAGTACTTC.

The V call is TRBV5-8, the J call TRBJ1-4, with TRBD1 matching over 9 bases. CDR3 length: 15 residues. The junction had 4 bases not matched to a gene; V was cut back by 4 bases and J by 3 bases. The germline gives CDR1 SGHTS, CDR2 YDEGEE. The CDR3 DNA reads as TGTGCCAGCAGCAGAACAGGGGGCTCTAATGAAAAACTGTTTTTT. Protein sequence: CASSRTGGSNEKLFF.

V and J are TRBV28 and TRBJ2-1; 11 bases line up with TRBD2. Trimming at V came to 6 bases and at J to 4 bases, leaving 8 bases not matched to a gene. Per germline, CDR1 MDHEN and CDR2 SYDVKM. This CDR3 has 16 amino acids. The DNA for the CDR3 is TGTGCCAGCAGGGAGACTAGCGGGGCGGATTACAATGAGCAGTTCTTC. Its translation: CASRETSGADYNEQFF. Looking up the rest from reference TRBV28 and TRBJ2-1 gives the full variable domain: DVKVTQSSRYLVKRTGEKVFLECVQDMDHENMFWYRQDPGLGLRLIYFSYDVKMKEKGDIPEGYSVSREKKERFSLILESASTNQTSMYLCASRETSGADYNEQFFGPGTRLTVL.

This clone was detected only once. The chain is built from TRBV7-9 and TRBJ2-7; D is uncertain. Germline assignment: CDR1 SEHNR and CDR2 FQNEAQ (reference sequence). The CDR3 has 14 residues. The V end was cut by 5 bases, the J end by 5 bases, with 16 bases between. CDR3 bases: TGTGCCAGCAGCCCTACCGAGGCGGATCACGAGCAGTACTTC. Protein product: CASSPTEADHEQYF.

The chain has TRBV21-1 and TRBJ2-1; no check of the table's D call, TRBD2, against the DNA was made. TRBV21-1 is annotated as a pseudogene. This CDR3 has 19 amino acids. The CDR3 sequence is CASSGWTSGRGGDGNEQFF. In nucleotides, the CDR3 is TGTGCCAGCAGCGGGTGGACTAGCGGGAGAGGGGGCGACGGAAATGAGCAGTTCTTC.

This chain links TRBV11-3 with TRBJ2-7, with D perhaps matching TRBD1 (6 bases). From germline, CDR1 is SGHNT and CDR2 YENEEA. This CDR3 has 16 residues. Trimming shortened V by 6 bases and J by 0 bases, and 18 bases separated the two germline ends. The CDR3 nucleotides read TGTGCCAGCAGGCCAACAGGGCTCCTCTACTCCTACGAGCAGTACTTC. It yields the protein CASRPTGLLYSYEQYF.

The rearrangement joins TRBV9 to TRBJ1-1; 8 nucleotides line up with TRBD1. CDR3 length: 16 residues. Germline values: CDR1 SGDLS, CDR2 YYNGEE. Trimming removed 7 bases from V and 3 bases from J; junction bases left unmatched: 14. The CDR3 nucleotides read TGTGCCAGCCCACCCAGGGGGCTCCTAGGGGACACTGAAGCTTTCTTT. Protein product: CASPPRGLLGDTEAFF.

The rearrangement joins TRBV11-2 to TRBJ2-1, with 8 bases lining up with TRBD2. V lost 1 base, J lost 6 bases, and 8 bases stayed unmatched. CDR1 is SGHAT, CDR2 FQNNGV, per germline. The CDR3 loop spans 16 amino acids. This chain's CDR3 is CASSLGDSGLVNEQFF. CDR3 nucleotides: TGTGCCAGCAGCTTAGGCGACTCGGGACTAGTCAATGAGCAGTTCTTC. The full variable domain, completed using reference TRBV11-2 and TRBJ2-1, is EAGVAQSPRYKIIEKRQSVAFWCNPISGHATLYWYQQILGQGPKLLIQFQNNGVVDDSQLPKDRFSAERLKGVDSTLKIQPAKLEDSAVYLCASSLGDSGLVNEQFFGPGTRLTVL.

This chain links TRBV7-2 with TRBJ1-5; the D gene is possibly TRBD1 (5 bases). Germline lookup yields CDR1 SGHTA and CDR2 FQGNSA. CDR3 length: 15 amino acids. Trimming pared 1 base from V and 6 bases from J, leaving 13 bases between. This CDR3 reads CASSLVKAGGQPQHF. CDR3 DNA sequence: TGTGCCAGCAGCTTAGTAAAGGCCGGGGGTCAGCCCCAGCATTTT.

This clone was seen once. The chain joins TRBV19 to TRBJ1-1; no firm D call. This CDR3 contains 13 residues. V was shortened by 3 bases and J by 4 bases, with 9 bases between the two germline ends. CDR1 and CDR2 (germline): LNHDA, SQIVND (reference sequence). CDR3 in amino acids: CASSIAISTEAFF. The CDR3 bases are TGTGCCAGTAGTATTGCGATAAGCACTGAAGCTTTCTTT.

The gene calls are TRBV1 and TRBJ2-7; TRBD1 is taken as the D call from the table, unchecked against the DNA. TRBV1 is a recognized pseudogene. The CDR3 totals 14 residues. The chain's CDR3 is CTSSQGRFPDEQYF. In DNA form, the CDR3 reads TGCACCAGCAGCCAGGGCCGTTTCCCTGACGAGCAGTACTTC.